The subject of this entry is one T cell receptor (beta chain). No antigen is known for it. Germline-derived CDR1 and CDR2 are SGHAT and FQNNGV. The germline V and J ends were trimmed by 5 bases and 4 bases, with 17 bases remaining between them. This CDR3 is built from 15 residues. This specimen comes from a study of cytomegalovirus exposure and HLA in healthy donors. Overall study results and limits: Despite most TCR sequences being rare, some public TCRs occurred in many donors. Cytomegalovirus association was assigned to more than 150 TCR beta chains.

The PCR used 60 Vbeta and 13 Jbeta primers. Authors' analysis steps: Later work found 65 million to 100 million unique TCR beta chains, with 9 million to 13 million shared. Method: immunoSEQ multiplex PCR; TCRdb's copy keeps in-frame clones and lacks some. Clonal size and the V and J genes are those of that table, whereas D and trimming came from the DNA. The sample lists more than 95,000 clones; approximately 12% were seen once. This TCR derives from a man aged 35-49 years in good health and CMV-seropositive. The V gene is TRBV11-2, the J gene TRBJ2-5; D is possibly TRBD2 (6 bases). Specimen: PBMCs. CDR3 bases: TGTGCCAGCAGCGAGGGTAGGCGGGAACGAGAGACCCAGTACTTC. Translated, it gives CASSEGRRERETQYF.